This TCR beta chain stems from a study of human T cells and chemical hapten exposure. TCRdb analysed the RACE reads with MiXCR anew, one entry per CDR3 protein. Here the sample spans about 80,000 distinct CDR3 sequences, around 9.3% being singletons. This clonotype was seen only a few times. Specified time point: healthy volunteer bleed at 6 weeks. Total RNA was isolated from whole blood that had not been fractionated. After removal of 4 bases from V and 0 bases from J, the junction contained 11 bases not matched to a gene. The CDR3 is 19 amino acids. The sequencing input was whole blood. The chain combines TRBV12-3 or TRBV12-4 with TRBJ2-4; TRBD1 matches 11 bases. This TCR derives from a female donor in good health. Some clones in this sample may be carry-over from other donors' samples. CDR3 in amino acids: CASSSMGTGGVIAKNIQYF. The DNA of the CDR3 is TGTGCCAGCAGTTCAATGGGGACAGGGGGTGTCATAGCCAAAAACATTCAGTACTTC.